This T cell receptor beta chain was retrieved from a study of T cells expressing NK-cell markers. Study in general: The TCR beta repertoires were obtained from sorted CD3+CD56+NKG2C+, CD3+CD56+NKG2C- and CD3+CD56-NKG2C+ T cells.

This CDR3 spans 18 amino acids. With regard to this clonotype: The antigen remains unidentified.

Study-level findings and limits: NKG2C+ dominant clonotypes from 5 to 7 donors made up about 1.0-8% of CD8+ T cells.

TCRdb processed the 5' RACE reads again and assigns one entry to each CDR3 protein, with no DNA. The sample spans 300,000 to 450,000 distinct CDR3 sequences; the ten largest clones claim roughly 5.2%. The sequencing input was blood T cells: a sorted CD56 or NKG2C T cell subset, CD4+ or CD8+ T cells, or bulk PBMC T cells (not recorded which). This TCR was recovered from a man aged 18 to 70 in good health. The rearrangement links TRBV12-3 or TRBV12-4 to TRBJ2-4; TCRdb's D call, TRBD1, is unchecked because there is no DNA. CDR3 loop: CASSPRGQGSGVKNIQYF.